Below, 13 T cell receptor beta chains from the same sample are listed, as sequenced in a study of blood T cells in healthy people across ages. Then a second PCR, running roughly 7 to 11 cycles, was carried out with a sample-barcoded 5' primer and a J-beta primer mix. TCRdb analysed the 5' RACE reads with MiXCR anew, one entry per CDR3 protein. Altogether roughly 1,300,000 distinct CDR3 sequences are present, 45% to 70% being singletons, with the ten largest covering more than 6%. Sequenced material: blood. All receptors derive from a man younger than 30 in good health.

The chain joins TRBV7-2 to TRBJ2-5; 7 nucleotides agree with TRBD2. The V and J ends lost 4 bases and 5 bases, in that order; junction bases with no gene match: 7. CDR3 length: 14 residues. Per the germline V gene, CDR1 is SGHTA and CDR2 is FQGNSA. For the CDR3, the DNA is TGTGCCAGCAGCTCTGGACTAGTTCGGGAGACCCAGTACTTC. Translation gives CASSSGLVRETQYF.

The V call is TRBV6-7, the J call TRBJ1-5; 8 bases agree with TRBD1. TRBV6-7 is an ORF for which the function is uncertain. CDR3 size: 16 residues. The J segment lost 5 bases and the V segment lost 0 bases, leaving 6 bases of the junction unmatched. The CDR3 DNA is TGTGCCAGCAGTTACTCGTCCAGGGGGCCCGATCAGCCCCAGCATTTT. Its protein product is CASSYSSRGPDQPQHF.

The chain uses TRBV4-2 and TRBJ1-1; TRBD1 matches at 7 bases. V shed 2 bases and J 4 bases; nucleotides not matched to a gene: 10. This CDR3 region has 16 residues. Germline CDR1 is LGHNA and CDR2 is YNFKEQ. CDR3 protein: CASSQTAGTAGTEAFF. The CDR3 region has the DNA TGTGCCAGCAGCCAAACCGCAGGGACAGCGGGCACTGAAGCTTTCTTT.

The rearrangement joins TRBV3-1 to TRBJ2-3, with 7 nucleotides matching TRBD2. CDR3 length: 17 amino acids. Germline V gives CDR1 LGHDT, CDR2 YNNKEL (reference sequence). V lost 0 bases, J lost 0 bases, and 6 bases stayed unmatched. CDR3: CASSQDIGGTSTDTQYF. The CDR3 DNA is TGTGCCAGCAGCCAAGATATCGGGGGGACTAGCACAGATACGCAGTATTTT.

There are a few counts of this clonotype. The chain links TRBV12-3 or TRBV12-4 to TRBJ2-1, with D possibly matching TRBD2 (6 bases). The ends were cut back, 2 bases at V and 2 bases at J, with 19 bases in the middle. This CDR3 is built from 18 residues. The CDR3 region has the DNA TGTGCCAGCAGTTTAAGTGGGAGGTGGACGGGGGCCTACAATGAGCAGTTCTTC. It translates to CASSLSGRWTGAYNEQFF.

The V call is TRBV7-9, the J call TRBJ2-4, with D maybe TRBD2 (6 bases). The J call may be wrong; the DNA end is better matched by TRBJ2-7. CDR1 SEHNR and CDR2 FQNEAQ come from the germline V gene (reference sequence). The CDR3 covers 12 residues. The chain's CDR3 is CASRGRESEQYF. The CDR3 DNA sequence: TGTGCCAGCAGGGGGCGGGAATCCGAGCAGTACTTC.

This rearrangement joins TRBV2 to TRBJ2-7; D is tentatively TRBD1 or TRBD2 (5 bases each). Trimming shortened V by 8 bases and J by 2 bases, and 13 bases separated the two germline ends. The CDR3 is made up of 13 amino acids. CDR1 SNHLY and CDR2 FYNNEI come from the germline V gene. The CDR3 loop reads CASRGTPTYEQYF. The CDR3 DNA follows: TGTGCCAGCCGTGGGACGCCAACCTACGAGCAGTACTTC.

V and J are TRBV2 and TRBJ1-2, with D perhaps TRBD1 (5 bases). The length of the CDR3 is 17 residues. Germline V CDR1 and CDR2: SNHLY, FYNNEI. The V end lost 2 bases, the J end lost 0 bases, and 16 bases lay between the germline ends. CDR3 protein: CASSEWVGTNTNYGYTF. The DNA for the CDR3 is TGTGCCAGCAGTGAATGGGTTGGGACGAACACTAACTATGGCTACACCTTC. The variable domain in full, with the rest retrieved from reference TRBV2 and TRBJ1-2, is EPEVTQTPSHQVTQMGQEVILRCVPISNHLYFYWYRQILGQKVEFLVSFYNNEISEKSEIFDDQFSVERPDGSNFTLKIRSTKLEDSAMYFCASSEWVGTNTNYGYTFGSGTRLTVV.

The chain has TRBV5-1 and TRBJ2-1; D not resolved. Germline CDR1 reads SGHRS; CDR2 reads YFSETQ. V dropped 5 bases and J dropped 0 bases, with 12 bases sitting between them. This CDR3 region has 15 residues. CDR3 protein: CASRHTWSSYNEQFF. The CDR3 region has the DNA TGCGCCAGCAGGCACACTTGGAGCTCCTACAATGAGCAGTTCTTC.

CDR3 in amino acids: CASSQAASLAVSYNEQFF. In DNA, the CDR3 is TGCGCCAGCAGCCAAGCCGCCTCCCTGGCGGTCTCTTACAATGAGCAGTTCTTC. The V call is TRBV4-1, the J call TRBJ2-1; no reliable D call. V shed 1 base and J shed 4 bases, with 20 bases lying between them. Germline V gene sequence: CDR1 MGHRA, CDR2 YSYEKL. The CDR3 has 18 residues.

V and J are TRBV20-1 and TRBJ1-2, with a tentative D call TRBD1 (5 bases). Per germline, CDR1 DFQATT and CDR2 SNEGSKA (reference sequence). Deletions cut 6 bases from V and 7 bases from J, with 15 bases between. CDR3 size: 12 residues. The CDR3: CSARGGFGGYTF. CDR3 sequence (DNA): TGCAGTGCCCGGGGGGGGTTCGGTGGCTACACCTTC.

The rearrangement uses TRBV18 and TRBJ1-1; D ambiguous. This CDR3 has 16 residues. The V gene's germline CDR1 is KGHSH and CDR2 LQKENI. Deletions cut 2 bases from V and 0 bases from J, with 13 bases between. The DNA of the CDR3 is TGTGCCAGCTCACCATCCGTCTCGACCCTGAACACTGAAGCTTTCTTT. As protein: CASSPSVSTLNTEAFF.

This clonotype was seen only a few times. The gene calls are TRBV7-9 and TRBJ1-1, with D uncertain. V was shortened by 1 base and J by 0 bases, with 9 bases between the two germline ends. CDR3 length: 15 residues. Per the germline V gene, CDR1 is SEHNR and CDR2 is FQNEAQ (reference sequence). The CDR3 DNA is TGTGCCAGCAGCTTAGATACAGCCATGAACACTGAAGCTTTCTTT. Translated, it gives CASSLDTAMNTEAFF.